The 20 T cell receptor beta chains below were found in one sample sequenced in a study of CD8+CD57+ T cells in acquired aplastic anemia. Profiling of TCR beta VDJ combinations and CDR3 sequences used genomic DNA as template. Via MiXCR, TCRdb re-called the reads, giving one row per CDR3 protein. The sample yields a few hundred thousand distinct CDR3 sequences, around a third seen once. Sequencing was done on patients that had shown CD8+CD57+ cell expansion by flow cytometry. What was sequenced was sorted CD4+, CD8+, or CD8+CD57+ T cells (not recorded which) from PBMCs. The source of these receptors is a human donor with aplastic anemia.

The V gene is TRBV29-1, the J gene TRBJ1-2; 11 bases line up with TRBD1. V gave up 6 bases and J gave up 6 bases; unmatched junction bases: 3. Germline assignment: CDR1 SQVTM and CDR2 ANQGSEA. This CDR3 has 12 amino acids. Here the CDR3 DNA reads TGCAGCGTAGGGACAGGGGGAAATGGCTACACCTTC. Its translation is CSVGTGGNGYTF. Drawing the rest from reference TRBV29-1 and TRBJ1-2, the complete variable domain is SAVISQKPSRDICQRGTSLTIQCQVDSQVTMMFWYRQQPGQSLTLIATANQGSEATYESGFVIDKFPISRPNLTFSTLTVSNMSPEDSSIYLCSVGTGGNGYTFGSGTRLTVV.

The chain combines TRBV10-3 with TRBJ2-7, with a weak D call TRBD1 (5 bases). The CDR3 length is 14 residues. Trimming pared 10 bases from V and 4 bases from J, leaving 20 bases between. Germline V gives CDR1 ENHRY, CDR2 SYGVKD. The CDR3 reads CASRWSGFGYEQYF. The CDR3 region has the DNA TGTGCCAGCAGGTGGTCAGGGTTTGGATACGAGCAGTACTTC.

The rearrangement links TRBV6-1 to TRBJ1-5; possibly TRBD1 for D (5 bases). V lost 5 bases to trimming and J lost 6 bases, with 11 bases between them. The CDR3 spans 13 residues. The germline CDR1 and CDR2 sequences are MNHNS and SASEGT. The CDR3: CASSRREGQPQHF. The CDR3 bases are TGTGCCAGCAGTCGCAGGGAGGGTCAGCCCCAGCATTTT.

In its sample, this clonotype was seen many times. V and J are TRBV7-2 and TRBJ1-3; D is ambiguous. The CDR3 is 13 residues long. The ends were cut back, 5 bases at V and 4 bases at J, with 9 bases in the middle. Per the germline V gene, CDR1 is SGHTA and CDR2 is FQGNSA. CDR3: CASSLQMGNTIYF. The CDR3 DNA reads as TGTGCCAGCAGCCTCCAGATGGGAAACACCATATATTTT.

On this clonotype: Since a much larger clone is just one base distant, this may be a read error. V gene TRBV11-2 combines with J gene TRBJ1-6; D may be TRBD1 (6 bases). This CDR3 has 16 residues. From germline, CDR1 is SGHAT and CDR2 FQNNGV. For the CDR3, the DNA is TGTGCCAGCAGCTTAGAAAGGGGGGGACAAGCTTCACCCCTCTACTTT. Translated: CASSLERGGQASPLYF. The whole variable domain, filled in from reference TRBV11-2 and TRBJ1-6, reads EAGVAQSPRYKIIEKRQSVAFWCNPISGHATLYWYQQILGQGPKLLIQFQNNGVVDDSQLPKDRFSAERLKGVDSTLKIQPAKLEDSAVYLCASSLERGGQASPLYFGNGTRLTVT.

This clonotype was detected many times. The CDR3 DNA reads as TGTGCCAGCACCCAGACCTCCTACGAGCAGTACTTC. It translates to CASTQTSYEQYF. The V gene is TRBV2, the J gene TRBJ2-7, with D unresolved. The CDR3 spans 12 residues. V lost 7 bases, J lost 0 bases, and 7 bases lay in between. CDR1 and CDR2 (germline): SNHLY, FYNNEI.

This clonotype was observed at least ten times. V gene TRBV7-8 combines with J gene TRBJ1-3; D gene unclear. Germline values: CDR1 SGHVS, CDR2 FQNEAQ. The CDR3 is 17 amino acids. The germline V and J ends were trimmed by 1 base and 0 bases, with 13 bases remaining between them. The CDR3 sequence is CASSLDRATASGNTIYF. The CDR3 nucleotides are TGTGCCAGCAGCTTAGATCGCGCCACAGCCTCTGGAAACACCATATATTTT. Using reference TRBV7-8 and TRBJ1-3 for the parts outside the CDR3, the full variable domain is GAGVSQSPRYKVAKRGQDVALRCDPISGHVSLFWYQQALGQGPEFLTYFQNEAQLDKSGLPSDRFFAERPEGSVSTLKIQRTQQEDSAVYLCASSLDRATASGNTIYFGEGSWLTVV.

This chain joins TRBV30 and TRBJ2-7; either TRBD1 or TRBD2 may supply D (6 bases each). Trimming pared 8 bases from V and 2 bases from J, leaving 10 bases between. The CDR3 totals 11 residues. CDR1 and CDR2 (germline): GTSNPN, SVGIG (reference sequence). CDR3 sequence reads: CAGGGTYEQYF. The CDR3, as DNA: TGTGCCGGAGGGGGAACCTACGAGCAGTACTTC.

In its sample, this clonotype was seen once. The rearrangement links TRBV7-6 to TRBJ2-5; 7 nucleotides match TRBD1. From germline, CDR1 is SGHVS and CDR2 FNYEAQ. V trimming: 5 bases; J trimming: 5 bases; junction bases outside the gene matches: 11. The CDR3 loop spans 15 amino acids. The CDR3 DNA follows: TGTGCCAGCAGCACCTCGGGACAGACGGGGGAGACCCAGTACTTC. It codes for CASSTSGQTGETQYF.

The chain joins TRBV9 to TRBJ2-1; TRBD2 matches at 7 bases. CDR1 and CDR2 from the germline V gene are SGDLS and YYNGEE. This CDR3 region has 14 residues. The junction had 9 bases not matched to a gene; V was cut back by 4 bases and J by 8 bases. The CDR3 here is CASSKGWGGHEQFF. The CDR3 coding sequence is TGTGCCAGCAGCAAAGGATGGGGAGGGCATGAGCAGTTCTTC.

A few counts support this clonotype. The rearrangement joins TRBV9 to TRBJ2-1, with 10 bases identical to TRBD1. The V gene's germline CDR1 is SGDLS and CDR2 YYNGEE. V shed 0 bases, J shed 3 bases, and the junction held 6 bases outside the gene matches. The CDR3 runs 17 residues. In DNA form, the CDR3 reads TGTGCCAGCAGCGTAGCTCTCGGGACAGGGGACTACAATGAGCAGTTCTTC. Protein: CASSVALGTGDYNEQFF.

This clonotype was observed at least ten times. The chain carries TRBV19 and TRBJ1-5; 8 positions match TRBD1. The CDR3 length is 14 residues. With V trimmed by 7 bases and J by 4 bases, 6 bases remained unmatched. Germline assignment: CDR1 LNHDA and CDR2 SQIVND (reference sequence). The chain's CDR3 is CASTPTGENQPQHF. CDR3 DNA sequence: TGTGCCAGTACCCCGACAGGGGAAAATCAGCCCCAGCATTTT.

A word on this clonotype: A read error is possible here, since a much larger clone lies one base away. The chain is built from TRBV7-9 and TRBJ2-7; no reliable D call. This CDR3 region has 13 residues. The V gene lost 0 bases and the J gene lost 4 bases, with 7 bases spanning the gap. The germline CDR1 and CDR2 sequences are SEHNR and FQNEAQ (reference sequence). CDR3 protein: CASSLATPYEQYF. In DNA form, the CDR3 reads TGTGCCAGCAGCTTAGCTACCCCGTACGAGCAGTACTTC.

With respect to this clonotype: One end of the junction is discordant with germline, which a read error may explain. This chain connects TRBV2 to TRBJ2-1; D is possibly TRBD2 (6 bases). The CDR3 totals 16 residues. CDR1 and CDR2 (germline): SNHLY, FYNNEI. This CDR3 reads CASSERGRETYSEQFF. DNA for the CDR3: TGTGCCAGCAGTGAACGCGGGCGGGAAACCTACAGTGAGCAGTTCTTC.

This clonotype showed up many times. The V and J genes are TRBV10-3 and TRBJ1-6; maybe TRBD1 (5 bases). Trimming shortened V by 6 bases and J by 0 bases, and 12 bases separated the two germline ends. Germline V gene data show CDR1 as ENHRY and CDR2 as SYGVKD. The CDR3 spans 16 residues. The CDR3 DNA sequence: TGTGCCATCAGGGAACAGGCCAGCTCCTATAATTCACCCCTCCACTTT. It specifies CAIREQASSYNSPLHF.

This clonotype appeared many times. The rearrangement uses TRBV20-1 and TRBJ1-5, with D unresolved. The V end was cut by 1 base, the J end by 4 bases, with 11 bases between. Per the germline V gene, CDR1 is DFQATT and CDR2 is SNEGSKA (reference sequence). The CDR3 sequence is 14 residues long. In nucleotides, the CDR3 is TGCAGTGCTAGAGGATCGGGTAGTAATCAGCCCCAGCATTTT. Translated: CSARGSGSNQPQHF.

This clonotype was detected only once. The chain employs TRBV20-1 and TRBJ2-5; D is unresolved. CDR1 is DFQATT, CDR2 SNEGSKA, per germline (reference sequence). The V and J ends lost 4 bases and 5 bases respectively, with 14 bases between them. CDR3 length: 13 amino acids. CDR3 in DNA: TGCAGTGCTACGCGGACGGGCCGGGAGACCCAGTACTTC. This translates into CSATRTGRETQYF.

This clonotype was recorded many times. The chain couples TRBV20-1 to TRBJ1-2, with D possibly being TRBD1 (5 bases). Germline V CDR1 and CDR2: DFQATT, SNEGSKA (reference sequence). The CDR3 loop spans 12 amino acids. V was clipped by 4 bases and J by 4 bases, with 10 bases between them. The CDR3 reads CSAKQAPYGYTF. CDR3 DNA: TGCAGTGCTAAACAGGCACCCTATGGCTACACCTTC.

This chain joins TRBV24-1 and TRBJ1-2; a weak D match, TRBD1 (5 bases). The germline CDR1 and CDR2 sequences are KGHDR and SFDVKD. Trimming left V 10 bases short and J 4 bases short, with 15 bases between. CDR3 length: 13 amino acids. CDR3 in amino acids: CATWGRVSYGYTF. The CDR3 DNA reads TGTGCCACATGGGGGAGGGTAAGCTATGGCTACACCTTC.

The rearrangement joins TRBV6-1 to TRBJ2-3; tentatively, D is TRBD2 (6 bases). Trimming shortened V by 7 bases and J by 3 bases, and 11 bases separated the two germline ends. The CDR3 is made up of 13 amino acids. CDR1 MNHNS and CDR2 SASEGT come from the germline V gene. The CDR3 here is CASTAEGTDTQYF. The CDR3 DNA sequence: TGTGCCAGCACGGCGGAGGGGACAGATACGCAGTATTTT.